This is a list of T cell receptor beta chains from one sample in a study of regulatory T cells in long-lasting Graves disease. MiXCR was run by TCRdb on the multiplex PCR reads, yielding one entry per CDR3 protein. The profile shows roughly 400,000 distinct CDR3 sequences, approximately 15% of them singletons. This sample also belongs to another study, concerning T cells in Graves' hyperthyroidism and ophthalmopathy.

The sample here was peripheral blood mononuclear cells (PBMCs), taken at new diagnosis, from a patient treated with antithyroid drugs. The source is a woman aged 35 to 49 with Graves disease. CDR3s include the opening cysteine and the closing phenylalanine or tryptophan. Each record gives: V gene, clone size, J gene, D gene, CDR3 DNA, CDR3 protein. D genes are given only for firm matches. The size of a clone is reported for some rows only, either as once, few or many, or as a class for expanded clones.

v_call: TRBV6-1; clone_size: many; j_call: TRBJ1-6; d_call: NA; cdr3_nt: TGTGCCAGCAGTCCTCCTGCGGGAAGTAACTCCTATAATTCACCCCTCCACTTT; cdr3_aa: CASSPPAGSNSYNSPLHF
v_call: TRBV7-9; clone_size: few; j_call: TRBJ2-2; d_call: NA; cdr3_nt: TGTGCCAGCAGCTCCAGCATACGATTCACCAACACCGGGGAGCTGTTTTTT; cdr3_aa: CASSSSIRFTNTGELFF
v_call: TRBV9; clone_size: few; j_call: TRBJ2-7; d_call: NA; cdr3_nt: TGTGCCAGCAGCGCCCCGGACAGCCGGCCCTACGAGCAGTACTTC; cdr3_aa: CASSAPDSRPYEQYF
v_call: TRBV10-2; clone_size: once; j_call: TRBJ2-3; d_call: TRBD1; cdr3_nt: TGCGCCAGCAGGGGAACTCAGGGGGCGCCAACAGATACGCAGTATTTT; cdr3_aa: CASRGTQGAPTDTQYF
v_call: TRBV19; clone_size: NA; j_call: TRBJ2-5; d_call: TRBD1; cdr3_nt: TGTGCCAGTAGATCGGGACAGGGGAGGGGAGAGACCCAGTACTTC; cdr3_aa: CASRSGQGRGETQYF
v_call: TRBV28; clone_size: NA; j_call: TRBJ2-1; d_call: NA; cdr3_nt: TGTGCCAGCACGGCGTACAATGAGCAGTTCTTC; cdr3_aa: CASTAYNEQFF
v_call: TRBV11-2; clone_size: NA; j_call: TRBJ2-3; d_call: NA; cdr3_nt: TGTGCCAGCAGCTTAACGATTCGATCAGATACGCAGTATTTT; cdr3_aa: CASSLTIRSDTQYF
v_call: TRBV6-2/TRBV6-3; clone_size: NA; j_call: TRBJ2-3; d_call: TRBD2; cdr3_nt: TGTGCCAGCAGGCTACTAGCGGCCACAGATACGCAGTATTTT; cdr3_aa: CASRLLAATDTQYF
v_call: TRBV24-1; clone_size: NA; j_call: TRBJ1-3; d_call: TRBD1; cdr3_nt: TGTGCCACCAGTGATCTACCTGATAGACGGGACAGTGGAAACACCATATATTTT; cdr3_aa: CATSDLPDRRDSGNTIYF
v_call: TRBV2; clone_size: many; j_call: TRBJ2-7; d_call: NA; cdr3_nt: TGTGCCAGCAGTGAAGTCCGGGACGGAGACTACGAGCAGTACTTC; cdr3_aa: CASSEVRDGDYEQYF
v_call: TRBV20-1; clone_size: NA; j_call: TRBJ2-7; d_call: TRBD2; cdr3_nt: TGCAGTGCTAGAGAGAGGCTGAAGGGACTAGTCTACGAGCAGTACTTC; cdr3_aa: CSARERLKGLVYEQYF
v_call: TRBV13; clone_size: NA; j_call: TRBJ1-1; d_call: TRBD1; cdr3_nt: TGTGCCAGCCGGACAGGGGGCGTTAGGAACACTGAAGCTTTCTTT; cdr3_aa: CASRTGGVRNTEAFF
v_call: TRBV20-1; clone_size: few; j_call: TRBJ2-4; d_call: NA; cdr3_nt: TGCAGTGCTGGAGCCCAGGGGGGCAAAAACATTCAGTACTTC; cdr3_aa: CSAGAQGGKNIQYF
v_call: TRBV28; clone_size: many; j_call: TRBJ1-4; d_call: TRBD1; cdr3_nt: TGTGCCAGCAGCCCCGGGACAGGGAAGGAGGAGGATGAAAAACTGTTTTTT; cdr3_aa: CASSPGTGKEEDEKLFF
v_call: TRBV6-2/TRBV6-3; clone_size: many; j_call: TRBJ2-1; d_call: TRBD1; cdr3_nt: TGTGCCAGCAGTAATTACATGGACAGGGGAAATTTCCCTTTGGTCTTC; cdr3_aa: CASSNYMDRGNFPLVF
v_call: TRBV28; clone_size: many; j_call: TRBJ2-5; d_call: TRBD2; cdr3_nt: TGTGCCAGCAGTCGACTAGCGGGAGGAGAGACCCAGTACTTC; cdr3_aa: CASSRLAGGETQYF
v_call: TRBV6-2/TRBV6-3; clone_size: many; j_call: TRBJ1-5; d_call: TRBD1; cdr3_nt: TGTGCCAGCAGTTTGGGGACAGGGGTCAATCAGCCCCAGCATTTT; cdr3_aa: CASSLGTGVNQPQHF
v_call: TRBV7-2; clone_size: many; j_call: TRBJ2-7; d_call: NA; cdr3_nt: TGTGCCAGCAGCTCCTTTGGGGGGTACTCCTACGAGCAGTACTTC; cdr3_aa: CASSSFGGYSYEQYF
v_call: TRBV10-3; clone_size: NA; j_call: TRBJ2-3; d_call: NA; cdr3_nt: TGTGCCATAACTAGCACAGATACGCAGTATTTT; cdr3_aa: CAITSTDTQYF
v_call: TRBV7-9; clone_size: many; j_call: TRBJ2-2; d_call: NA; cdr3_nt: TGTGCCAGCAGCTTAGAACGTCCCAGTCCTGGGGCAAACACCGGGGAGCTGTTTTTT; cdr3_aa: CASSLERPSPGANTGELFF
v_call: TRBV27; clone_size: many; j_call: TRBJ2-1; d_call: TRBD2; cdr3_nt: TGTGCCAGCAGTAGGGAACTAGCGGGAGTGGGTTCCTACAATGAGCAGTTCTTC; cdr3_aa: CASSRELAGVGSYNEQFF
v_call: TRBV5-5; clone_size: many; j_call: TRBJ2-5; d_call: TRBD2; cdr3_nt: TGTGCCAGCAGCTTGGATCTAGCGGGAGAGACCCAGTACTTC; cdr3_aa: CASSLDLAGETQYF
v_call: TRBV10-3; clone_size: many; j_call: TRBJ2-7; d_call: TRBD1; cdr3_nt: TGTGCCATCAGTGGGAACAGGGGCGCGGACGAGCAGTACTTC; cdr3_aa: CAISGNRGADEQYF
v_call: TRBV29-1; clone_size: NA; j_call: TRBJ2-2; d_call: TRBD2; cdr3_nt: TGCAGCGCTGGACTAGCGGGAGGGCGGGGCACCGGGGAGCTGTTTTTT; cdr3_aa: CSAGLAGGRGTGELFF
v_call: TRBV11-3; clone_size: many; j_call: TRBJ2-3; d_call: NA; cdr3_nt: TGTGCCAGCAGCTTAGAAGGGGAGGGCACAGATACGCAGTATTTT; cdr3_aa: CASSLEGEGTDTQYF
v_call: TRBV5-1; clone_size: NA; j_call: TRBJ2-3; d_call: TRBD2; cdr3_nt: TGCGCCAGCAGCTGGGGACTAGCGGGAGGTACAGATACGCAGTATTTT; cdr3_aa: CASSWGLAGGTDTQYF
v_call: TRBV11-2; clone_size: NA; j_call: TRBJ2-5; d_call: TRBD2; cdr3_nt: TGTGCCAGCAGAGCGAGCGGGAGCAGTGAGACCCAGTACTTC; cdr3_aa: CASRASGSSETQYF
v_call: TRBV20-1; clone_size: few; j_call: TRBJ2-5; d_call: NA; cdr3_nt: TGCAGTGCTAGCGGGCCCCAAGAGACCCAGTACTTC; cdr3_aa: CSASGPQETQYF
v_call: TRBV5-1; clone_size: few; j_call: TRBJ2-7; d_call: NA; cdr3_nt: TGCGCCAGCAGCTTGGCAGGGACCAATTCTCTAGCGGAGCAGTACTTC; cdr3_aa: CASSLAGTNSLAEQYF
v_call: TRBV28; clone_size: NA; j_call: TRBJ1-5; d_call: NA; cdr3_nt: TGTGCCAGCAGTCTCCCCCCAGGTCGTAGCAATCAGCCCCAGCATTTT; cdr3_aa: CASSLPPGRSNQPQHF
v_call: TRBV27; clone_size: many; j_call: TRBJ1-1; d_call: TRBD1; cdr3_nt: TGTGCCAGCAGTCCGGGACAGGGGTACACTGAAGCTTTCTTT; cdr3_aa: CASSPGQGYTEAFF
v_call: TRBV30; clone_size: few; j_call: TRBJ2-7; d_call: TRBD1; cdr3_nt: TGTGCCTGGATGTCAGGCGACAGGGTCCCCTACGAGCAGTACTTC; cdr3_aa: CAWMSGDRVPYEQYF
v_call: TRBV12-3/TRBV12-4; clone_size: many; j_call: TRBJ1-1; d_call: NA; cdr3_nt: TGTGCCAGCAGTCCCGGGACACGGAGAGGGGGTGAAGCTTTCTTT; cdr3_aa: CASSPGTRRGGEAFF